This T cell receptor beta chain was recovered during a study of T cells in Graves' hyperthyroidism and ophthalmopathy. Study-wide background: Peripheral blood was obtained at initial diagnosis, preceding any treatment.

This clonotype has just a few counts. Since a much larger clone is just one base distant, this may be a read error. PBMCs were obtained from roughly 10 ml fresh peripheral blood. Amplification of TCR beta CDR3 regions used RNA as the template. HTBI primers drove first-round RT-PCR of the TCR CDR3. TCRdb reprocessed the multiplex PCR reads via MiXCR and lists one record per CDR3 protein. The data contain fewer than 700,000 distinct CDR3 sequences, approximately 17% of them singletons. The V and J ends lost 5 bases and 7 bases respectively, with 18 bases between them. This CDR3 spans 15 amino acids. In germline, CDR1 is SGHTA, CDR2 FQGNSA.

This chain links TRBV7-2 with TRBJ2-1; D is unresolved. This clonotype originated in a young woman with Graves' ophthalmopathy. Material for sequencing was blood. This CDR3 reads CASSPRTVVGNEQFF. The CDR3 nucleotides read TGTGCCAGCAGCCCAAGGACGGTTGTAGGGAATGAGCAGTTCTTC.